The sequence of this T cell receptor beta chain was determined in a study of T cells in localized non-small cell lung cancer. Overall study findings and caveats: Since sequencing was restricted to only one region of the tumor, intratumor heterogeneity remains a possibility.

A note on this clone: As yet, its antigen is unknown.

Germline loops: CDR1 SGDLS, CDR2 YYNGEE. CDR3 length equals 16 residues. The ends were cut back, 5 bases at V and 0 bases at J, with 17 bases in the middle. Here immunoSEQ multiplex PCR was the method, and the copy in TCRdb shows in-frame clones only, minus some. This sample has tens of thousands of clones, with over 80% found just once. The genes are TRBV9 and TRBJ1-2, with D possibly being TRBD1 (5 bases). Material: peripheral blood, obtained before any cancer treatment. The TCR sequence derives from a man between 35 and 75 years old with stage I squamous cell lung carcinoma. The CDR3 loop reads CASSLQDRPTNYGYTF. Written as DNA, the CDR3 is TGTGCCAGCAGTTTACAGGACCGCCCAACTAACTATGGCTACACCTTC.